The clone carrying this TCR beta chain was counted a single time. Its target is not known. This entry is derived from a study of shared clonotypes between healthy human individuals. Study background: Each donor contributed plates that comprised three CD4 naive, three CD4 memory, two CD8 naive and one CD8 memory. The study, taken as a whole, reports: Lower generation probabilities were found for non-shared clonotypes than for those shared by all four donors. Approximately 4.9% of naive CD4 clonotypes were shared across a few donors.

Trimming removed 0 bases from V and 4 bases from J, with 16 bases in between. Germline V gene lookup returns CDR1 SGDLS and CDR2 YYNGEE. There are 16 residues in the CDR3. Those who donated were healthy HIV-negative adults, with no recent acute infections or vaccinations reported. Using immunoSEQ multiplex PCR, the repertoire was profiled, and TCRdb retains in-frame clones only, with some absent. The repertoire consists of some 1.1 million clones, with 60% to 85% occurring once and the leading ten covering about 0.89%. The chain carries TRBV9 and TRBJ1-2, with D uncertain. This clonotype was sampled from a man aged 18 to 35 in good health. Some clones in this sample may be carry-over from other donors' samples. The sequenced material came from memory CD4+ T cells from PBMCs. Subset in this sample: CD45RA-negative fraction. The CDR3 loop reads CASSVVPDSKGYGYTF. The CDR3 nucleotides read TGTGCCAGCAGCGTAGTTCCAGATTCTAAGGGCTATGGCTACACCTTC.